A single sample gave rise to the 10 T cell receptor beta chains below, sequenced in a study of metastatic and nonmetastatic thyroid tumors. TCRdb re-analyzed the PCR reads through MiXCR. This table has about 20,000 clones, about 23% appearing once. Treatment of any kind had been given to no patient before thyroid surgery. Sequenced: tumor tissue. These receptor sequences come from a male donor with papillary thyroid cancer or a benign thyroid nodule (not recorded which). Some clones in this sample may be carry-over from other donors' samples.

This clone was counted at least ten times. The V gene is TRBV20-1, the J gene TRBJ2-1, with 10 nucleotides matching TRBD2. This CDR3 has 16 residues. Losses at the gene ends were 1 base for V and 9 bases for J; bases not matched to a gene: 12. Germline assignment: CDR1 DFQATT and CDR2 SNEGSKA (reference sequence). CDR3 region: CSARAGSGRASGEQFF. The CDR3 DNA reads TGCAGTGCTAGAGCGGGGAGCGGGAGGGCCTCAGGTGAGCAGTTCTTC.

This clone was counted ten times or more. The chain links TRBV7-3 to TRBJ2-5; D is ambiguous. The CDR3 consists of 13 residues. CDR1 is SGHTA, CDR2 FQGTGA, per germline. V was clipped by 5 bases and J by 3 bases, with 10 bases between them. CDR3 nucleotide sequence: TGTGCCAGCAGCAAAACAATGAAAGAGACCCAGTACTTC. Amino acid sequence: CASSKTMKETQYF.

The chain uses TRBV14 and TRBJ2-7, with 7 bases lining up with TRBD2. The CDR3 has 15 amino acids. With V trimmed by 2 bases and J by 2 bases, 6 bases remained unmatched. Germline CDR1 is SGHDN and CDR2 is FVKESK. The CDR3 nucleotides are TGTGCCAGCAGCCAAAAGCCGACTAGCACCTACGAGCAGTACTTC. This codes for CASSQKPTSTYEQYF.

The V call is TRBV12-3 or TRBV12-4, the J call TRBJ2-7; TRBD1 or TRBD2 may be the D gene (5 bases each). The CDR3 sequence is 14 residues long. V lost 3 bases and J 4 bases, leaving 13 bases between the germline ends. CDR3 sequence: CASSLGDGLYEQYF. As DNA, the CDR3 is TGTGCCAGCAGTTTGGGGGACGGACTTTACGAGCAGTACTTC.

In this sample, this clone turned up once. Likely a read error: the CDR3 ends without its conserved phenylalanine or tryptophan. Because the CDR3's place on the DNA is in doubt, the DNA is left out and the CDR3 is given as listed by TCRdb. The J gene is TRBJ1-3, the V gene TRBV30. The germline CDR1 and CDR2 sequences are GTSNPN and SVGIG (reference sequence). The CDR3 contains 13 residues when both ends are counted. The CDR3 loop is CAWSGGVGYTLYL.

The chain recombines TRBV12-3 or TRBV12-4 with TRBJ1-3, with D perhaps TRBD1 (6 bases). With 1 base removed from V and 12 bases from J, the gap between germline ends came to 19 bases. The CDR3 totals 15 residues. The CDR3 bases are TGTGCCAGCAGTTTAGGCGGGACCTCGGGACACAACATATATTTT. It translates to CASSLGGTSGHNIYF.

About this clone: The conserved phenylalanine or tryptophan normally closing the CDR3 is absent here, so this likely arose from a read error. The rearrangement uses TRBV11-2 and TRBJ1-6, with 7 bases lining up with TRBD1. CDR1 is SGHAT and CDR2 is FQNNGV in the germline V gene. With V trimmed by 3 bases and J by 3 bases, 11 bases remained unmatched. CDR3 length equals 18 residues. This CDR3 reads CASSLDSVTGHYNSPLHL. CDR3 sequence (DNA): TGTGCCAGCAGCTTGGACTCCGTGACAGGGCACTATAATTCACCCCTCCACCTT.

About this clone: Given a much more abundant clone one base away, this may be a read error. The chain links TRBV10-3 to TRBJ2-3, with 8 bases fitting TRBD2. V was clipped by 7 bases and J by 1 base; unmatched bases: 4. The CDR3 is 14 amino acids. From germline, CDR1 is ENHRY and CDR2 SYGVKD. CDR3 sequence: CAIIHGRGTDTQYF. The CDR3 DNA reads as TGTGCCATCATCCACGGGAGGGGCACAGATACGCAGTATTTT.

This clone was picked up many times. The V gene is TRBV10-2, the J gene TRBJ2-3; 10 bases are shared with TRBD2. V lost 10 bases to trimming and J lost 1 base; unmatched junction nucleotides: 5. Per the germline V gene, CDR1 is WSHSY and CDR2 is SAAADI. This CDR3 has 14 residues. The CDR3, as DNA: TGCGCCACCGGGACTAGCGCACGCACAGATACGCAGTATTTT. It encodes CATGTSARTDTQYF.

The chain links TRBV5-1 to TRBJ2-7, with TRBD2 identical over 7 bases. V shed 2 bases and J 2 bases; nucleotides not matched to a gene: 10. The CDR3 is 16 residues long. The germline gives CDR1 SGHRS, CDR2 YFSETQ. Here the CDR3 DNA reads TGCGCCAGCAGCTTAATAAGCGGGACTTACCCCTACGAGCAGTACTTC. This gives the protein CASSLISGTYPYEQYF.